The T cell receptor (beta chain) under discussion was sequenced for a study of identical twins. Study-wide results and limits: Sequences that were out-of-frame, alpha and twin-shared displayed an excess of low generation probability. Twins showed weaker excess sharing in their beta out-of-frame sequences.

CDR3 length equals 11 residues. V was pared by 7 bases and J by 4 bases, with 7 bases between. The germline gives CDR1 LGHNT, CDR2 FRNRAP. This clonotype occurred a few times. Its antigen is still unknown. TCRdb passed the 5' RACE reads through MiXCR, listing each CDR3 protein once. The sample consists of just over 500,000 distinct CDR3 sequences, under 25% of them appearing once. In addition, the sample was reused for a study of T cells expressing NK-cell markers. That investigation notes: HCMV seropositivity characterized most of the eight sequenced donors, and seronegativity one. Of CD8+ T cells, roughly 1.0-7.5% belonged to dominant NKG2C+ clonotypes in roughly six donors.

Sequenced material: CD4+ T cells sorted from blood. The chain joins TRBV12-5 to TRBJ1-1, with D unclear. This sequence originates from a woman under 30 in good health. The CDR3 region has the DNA TGTGCTAGTGCACTGGTCACTGAAGCTTTCTTT. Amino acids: CASALVTEAFF.